Detailed here is one T cell receptor (beta chain). Antigen: not known. The primer mix had 60 Vbeta and 13 Jbeta primers. Here immunoSEQ multiplex PCR was the method, and the copy in TCRdb shows in-frame clones only, minus some. The sample has 140,000 to 150,000 clones; 75% to 90% are singletons. The source of the sample is a study of cytomegalovirus exposure and HLA in healthy donors. About the research overall: Among several hundred genotyped donors, about 83% fell in the Caucasian-associated ancestry cluster.

General observations from the study: When a later analysis was performed, an Asian-associated ancestry cluster reportedly had fewer N-insertions than the roughly 700-donor mean. Most sequenced TCRs were rare (though some public TCRs occurred in many donors).

Source material: PBMCs. The source is a man in his forties in good health and CMV-seronegative.

The CDR3 is CASSFSGYNTF. Written as DNA, the CDR3 is TGTGCCAGCAGCTTTTCCGGGTACAACACCTTC. The chain links TRBV7-2 to TRBJ1-2; D unresolved. V lost 3 bases and J lost 12, with 11 bases in between. Germline loops: CDR1 SGHTA, CDR2 FQGNSA. CDR3 length: 11 residues.